This TCR beta chain was identified during a study of TET2 disruption in CD19-targeted CAR T cells (dated by TCRdb to 2017 to 2018). Describing the broader study: Sample numbers were set by the original clinical trial design and sample availability, with no additional inclusion criteria. The paper's findings and limits, for the study overall: The conclusions drawn about the patient's CAR T cells were based on extensive analysis of just one subject.

TCR beta chain deep sequencing was performed with the immunoSEQ assay. In the authors' own workflow: Clonotype frequencies were computed using only productive TCR beta rearrangements. The table comes from immuneACCESS by way of TCRdb, which keeps in-frame sequences with V and J called. Part of the clones is missing from these tables; in studies checked, under half for an unresolved V gene and the rest for unknown reasons. The V and J calls and clone size are taken from that table; D and trimming were inferred from the DNA. For this sample, the table gives 25,000 to 30,000 clones. The ten top clones hold roughly 1.8% of the sample. Sequences SEHNR (CDR1) and FQNEAQ (CDR2) are obtained from the germline V gene (reference sequence). Including the terminal cysteine and phenylalanine, the CDR3 comprises 15 residues. The 36 bases shown cover part of the CDR3, and their frame starts at base 1. Worth noting for this clone: The antigen it recognizes is unknown. With the read ending 3 residues before the CDR3 end, the germline J gene is used to fill in that end.

The treatment or condition label on this specimen signifies: autologous CTL019 cells: CD19 CAR with 4-1BB and CD3 zeta domains. TCR zeta and 4-1BB costimulatory signaling domains were incorporated into the CD19 CAR. T cells for CTL019 manufacturing were collected from peripheral blood by means of leukapheresis. The DNeasy Blood and Tissue Kit was used to extract genomic DNA from pre-infusion T cells, peripheral blood, or sorted post-infusion T cells. The sequencing here drew on CD8- CAR+ T cells sorted from cultured blood T cells, taken for CD19 CAR T cell therapy. The meaning of the sample's cell subset or site label: CD8-negative CAR-positive T cells from the infusion product. Rearrangement joined TRBV7-9 to TRBJ1-1; tentative D gene TRBD1, with 6 bases matching. The receptor's source is a man aged 70-80 years with chronic lymphocytic leukemia. Partial CDR3 DNA: TGTGCCAGCAGCCCTCGGACAGCAACTAATGAAAAA. The resulting protein is CASSPRTATNEK. The CDR3, in full, reads CASSPRTATNEKAFF.